The present entry profiles one TCR beta chain with its context. Its antigen is currently unknown. An end of the junction does not agree with germline; a read error may underlie this. The read terminates 3 residues ahead of where the CDR3 ends, so the germline J gene completes it. The protocol was immunoSEQ multiplex PCR, while the TCRdb copy is restricted to in-frame clones and leaves out a portion. This sample's table has 2,500 to 3,500 clones. This entry comes from a study of Tregs in tolerant kidney transplant recipients. About the study: Recipients received nonmyeloablative bone marrow transplants from related graft donors, with transient mixed chimerism. Study results and caveats: Nucleotide sequences could not be compared across some patients' samples due to primer changes. Validation in larger populations is needed because few patients were studied.

CDR1 is LGHNA, CDR2 YNFKEQ, per germline. This CDR3 is 17 amino acids long. CFSE-labeled recipient PBMCs were cultured five to seven days with irradiated graft donor PBMCs, then FACS-sorted. This chain joins TRBV4-2 and TRBJ2-1, with 8 bases that match TRBD2. This TCR derives from a human patient who received a combined kidney and bone marrow transplant. Sequencing was performed on CD8+ T cells from blood cultured with allogeneic cells, taken before the transplant. CDR3 residues: CASSQDRAGGSYNEQFF. Incomplete CDR3 DNA: TGCGCCAGCAGCCAAGATCGGGCGGGAGGCTCCTACAATGAG.